The 26 T cell receptor beta chains below were found in one sample sequenced in a study of blood T cell repertoires in COVID-19. TCRdb's table, derived via immunoSEQ multiplex PCR, lists solely in-frame clones and lacks some. The sample lists about 130,000 clones, roughly 84% occurring once. The sequenced material came from peripheral blood. The receptors come from a human donor in a cohort sampled during active COVID-19.

This chain uses TRBV5-1 with TRBJ2-3, with 8 bases lining up with TRBD2. The CDR3 totals 15 residues. The V gene's germline CDR1 is SGHRS and CDR2 YFSETQ. Trimming cost V 4 bases and J 0 bases; bases outside gene matches: 4. The DNA for the CDR3 is TGCGCCAGCAGCGGGGCGGGGGGAAGCACAGATACGCAGTATTTT. Residues: CASSGAGGSTDTQYF.

The chain employs TRBV11-2 and TRBJ1-2; 7 bases match TRBD1. Looked up from germline, CDR1 is SGHAT and CDR2 is FQNNGV. V dropped 6 bases and J dropped 2; count of bases not matched to a gene: 9. The CDR3 runs to 15 residues. The CDR3 sequence is CASSYNRGQNYGYTF. CDR3 sequence (DNA): TGTGCCAGCAGTTATAACAGGGGCCAAAACTATGGCTACACCTTC. Filled out from reference TRBV11-2 and TRBJ1-2, the complete variable domain reads EAGVAQSPRYKIIEKRQSVAFWCNPISGHATLYWYQQILGQGPKLLIQFQNNGVVDDSQLPKDRFSAERLKGVDSTLKIQPAKLEDSAVYLCASSYNRGQNYGYTFGSGTRLTVV.

This chain connects TRBV29-1 to TRBJ1-1, with a weak D call TRBD1 (5 bases). CDR3 length: 14 residues. V was pared by 6 bases and J by 4 bases, with 18 bases between. Germline CDR1 is SQVTM and CDR2 is ANQGSEA. The CDR3 sequence is CSVVGGSPGTEAFF. Here the CDR3 DNA reads TGCAGCGTCGTGGGGGGGAGTCCGGGCACTGAAGCTTTCTTT.

The chain carries TRBV11-2 and TRBJ2-7, with a weak D call TRBD2 (5 bases). Trimming took 0 bases from V and 4 from J, leaving 7 bases between them. The CDR3 length is 13 residues. The germline gives CDR1 SGHAT, CDR2 FQNNGV. CDR3 nucleotide sequence: TGTGCCAGCAGCTTAGAGCCGGGATACGAGCAGTACTTC. It is translated as CASSLEPGYEQYF.

This chain joins TRBV5-1 and TRBJ2-2; tentatively, D is TRBD1 (6 bases). CDR3 length: 16 residues. Trimming pared 4 bases from V and 6 bases from J, leaving 19 bases between. Germline CDR1 is SGHRS and CDR2 is YFSETQ. This chain's CDR3 is CASSPPRTVSSGELFF. The CDR3 nucleotides are TGCGCCAGCAGCCCTCCCCGGACAGTGAGTTCCGGGGAGCTGTTTTTT.

This chain connects TRBV5-1 to TRBJ1-2, with D possibly TRBD1 on 6 matching bases. V lost 6 bases and J 4 bases, leaving 13 bases between the germline ends. CDR1 is SGHRS and CDR2 is YFSETQ in the germline V gene. The CDR3 has 13 amino acids. The CDR3: CASTGDPIYGYTF. CDR3 nucleotide sequence: TGCGCCAGCACAGGGGACCCTATCTATGGCTACACCTTC. The whole variable domain, filled in from reference TRBV5-1 and TRBJ1-2, reads KAGVTQTPRYLIKTRGQQVTLSCSPISGHRSVSWYQQTPGQGLQFLFEYFSETQRNKGNFPGRFSGRQFSNSRSEMNVSTLELGDSALYLCASTGDPIYGYTFGSGTRLTVV.

The genes are TRBV4-1 and TRBJ2-2; weak D call: TRBD2 (6 bases). Trimming shortened V by 5 bases and J by 2 bases, and 12 bases separated the two germline ends. In germline, CDR1 is MGHRA, CDR2 YSYEKL. This CDR3 is 15 amino acids long. The DNA of the CDR3 is TGCGCCAGCAGCAACTGGGACTTTAACACCGGGGAGCTGTTTTTT. As protein: CASSNWDFNTGELFF.

This clone was seen a single time. The J gene is TRBJ1-2, the V gene TRBV24-1; D ambiguous. The germline CDR1 and CDR2 sequences are KGHDR and SFDVKD. This CDR3 is 12 amino acids long. V gave up 5 bases and J gave up 4 bases, with 7 bases separating them. The CDR3 is CATSASGYGYTF. The DNA of the CDR3 is TGTGCCACCAGTGCTTCAGGCTATGGCTACACCTTC.

This clone was recorded only once. CDR3 nucleotide sequence: TGCGCCAGCAGCAACGGGACTAGCGGGAGCAATGAGCAGTTCTTC. This codes for CASSNGTSGSNEQFF. The V gene is TRBV5-1, the J gene TRBJ2-1, with 14 nucleotides matching TRBD2. V dropped 4 bases and J dropped 6; count of bases not matched to a gene: 3. Germline V gene lookup returns CDR1 SGHRS and CDR2 YFSETQ. There are 15 residues in the CDR3. Variable domain in full (rest from reference TRBV5-1 and TRBJ2-1): KAGVTQTPRYLIKTRGQQVTLSCSPISGHRSVSWYQQTPGQGLQFLFEYFSETQRNKGNFPGRFSGRQFSNSRSEMNVSTLELGDSALYLCASSNGTSGSNEQFFGPGTRLTVL.

The chain carries TRBV5-1 and TRBJ2-2; D may be TRBD1 (6 bases). V was pared by 6 bases and J by 7 bases, with 16 bases between. The CDR3 consists of 14 residues. Germline V gene sequence: CDR1 SGHRS, CDR2 YFSETQ. CDR3: CASTSAGASGELFF. The CDR3 coding sequence is TGCGCCAGCACGTCGGCAGGGGCGAGCGGGGAGCTGTTTTTT.

The chain carries TRBV5-4 and TRBJ2-5; 11 nucleotides agree with TRBD1. Germline V CDR1 and CDR2: SGHNT, YYREEE (reference sequence). The V gene end was trimmed by 4 bases and the J gene end by 4 bases; junction bases not matched to a gene: 12. The CDR3 contains 17 residues. The CDR3 DNA reads TGTGCCAGCAGCCCGGCCGGAGGACAGGGGGCGCGAGAGACCCAGTACTTC. It yields the protein CASSPAGGQGARETQYF.

The rearrangement links TRBV28 to TRBJ1-5; 7 bases match TRBD1. The CDR3 sequence is 16 residues long. The ends lost 4 bases at V and 1 base at J; junction bases unmatched: 7. In germline, CDR1 is MDHEN, CDR2 SYDVKM. The CDR3 sequence: CASSSQGKGSNQPQHF. The CDR3 DNA is TGTGCCAGCAGTTCACAGGGGAAGGGCAGCAATCAGCCCCAGCATTTT.

V usage is TRBV29-1 and J usage is TRBJ2-5, with D possibly matching TRBD1 (7 bases). The germline gives CDR1 SQVTM, CDR2 ANQGSEA. The CDR3 has 12 amino acids. The germline V and J ends were trimmed by 5 bases and 4 bases, with 11 bases remaining between them. CDR3 protein: CSVSGGRETQYF. The CDR3 region has the DNA TGCAGCGTTTCAGGGGGGCGAGAGACCCAGTACTTC.

J is TRBJ2-1 and V is TRBV4-2, with a possible D match to TRBD1 (6 bases). Trimming cost V 2 bases and J 4 bases, with 18 bases left between them. The germline CDR1 and CDR2 sequences are LGHNA and YNFKEQ. The CDR3 is 17 residues long. The CDR3 loop is CASSQPPQGLGYNEQFF. CDR3 nucleotides: TGTGCCAGCAGCCAACCCCCCCAGGGGCTGGGATACAATGAGCAGTTCTTC.

V and J are TRBV12-3 or TRBV12-4 and TRBJ1-2, with a possible D match to TRBD1 (6 bases). V was shortened by 8 bases and J by 7 bases, with 17 bases between the two germline ends. The CDR3 contains 13 residues. In DNA form, the CDR3 reads TGTGCCAGCGGACAACAGGGTTGGGGTGGCTACACCTTC. Amino acid sequence: CASGQQGWGGYTF.

V gene TRBV9 combines with J gene TRBJ1-6, with TRBD1 matching over 8 bases. The CDR3 runs 18 residues. Germline trimming cut 5 bases from V and 7 bases from J; bases unmatched to any gene: 17. CDR1 is SGDLS, CDR2 YYNGEE, per germline. In nucleotides, the CDR3 is TGTGCCAGCAGTCCCGGGACAGGATATGGGTTGGGGAATTCACCCCTCCACTTT. This codes for CASSPGTGYGLGNSPLHF.

To note about this clone: One junction end disagrees with the germline gene, perhaps due to a read error. The chain joins TRBV7-7 to TRBJ2-5; 7 bases are shared with TRBD1. The germline V gene encodes CDR1 SSHAT and CDR2 FNYEAQ (reference sequence). The CDR3 totals 16 residues. CDR3 amino acids: CASSLLDRSAGETQYF. CDR3 sequence (DNA): TGTGCTAGCAGCCTCCTGGACAGGTCTGCTGGAGAGACCCAGTACTTC.

This clone was counted between two and nine times. V is TRBV24-1 and J is TRBJ1-2, with no clear D. This CDR3 is built from 15 residues. CDR1 and CDR2 from the germline V gene are KGHDR and SFDVKD. The V and J ends lost 5 bases and 9 bases respectively, with 21 bases between them. The CDR3 loop is CATSGDGPGGPRYTF. The CDR3 DNA sequence: TGTGCCACCAGTGGAGATGGACCTGGAGGGCCTCGCTACACCTTC.

This clone was seen only once. The rearrangement links TRBV27 to TRBJ1-1; D remains unclear. Germline CDR1 MNHEY, CDR2 SMNVEV (reference sequence). This CDR3 is built from 13 residues. V lost 6 bases and J 4 bases, leaving 12 bases between the germline ends. CDR3 bases: TGTGCCAGCAGCCCCCGGGGAGCCACTGAAGCTTTCTTT. Translating gives CASSPRGATEAFF.

The chain combines TRBV6-1 with TRBJ2-7; 10 bases agree with TRBD1. V dropped 3 bases and J dropped 12; count of bases not matched to a gene: 11. CDR1 and CDR2 from the germline V gene are MNHNS and SASEGT. This CDR3 region has 14 residues. CDR3 loop: CASSEGGTGAKRYV. The CDR3 DNA reads as TGTGCCAGCAGTGAGGGCGGGACAGGGGCCAAGCGGTACGTC.

This chain links TRBV7-2 with TRBJ2-5; TRBD1 matches 10 bases. This CDR3 spans 17 amino acids. Germline V gene data show CDR1 as SGHTA and CDR2 as FQGNSA. V was clipped by 4 bases and J by 1 base; unmatched bases: 9. CDR3 DNA: TGTGCCAGCAGCTGGGGACAGGGGACAAGGTTCCAAGAGACCCAGTACTTC. Amino acids: CASSWGQGTRFQETQYF.

In its sample, this clone was seen many times. The V gene is TRBV5-1, the J gene TRBJ2-1, with D perhaps TRBD1 (6 bases). Germline V gene sequence: CDR1 SGHRS, CDR2 YFSETQ. The CDR3 loop spans 15 amino acids. V dropped 0 bases and J dropped 9 bases, with 16 bases sitting between them. The CDR3 sequence is CASSLGDTTTGEQFF. The CDR3 DNA sequence: TGCGCCAGCAGCTTGGGGGACACCACCACGGGTGAGCAGTTCTTC.

The rearrangement links TRBV12-3 or TRBV12-4 to TRBJ2-2; possibly TRBD1 for D (6 bases). V was trimmed by 6 bases and J by 5 bases, leaving 10 bases between them. This CDR3 is built from 13 residues. The CDR3 sequence is CASRRTETGELFF. CDR3 DNA: TGTGCCAGCAGAAGGACAGAGACCGGGGAGCTGTTTTTT.

The V call is TRBV7-9, the J call TRBJ2-5, with 8 bases identical to TRBD1. This CDR3 contains 14 residues. The V gene's germline CDR1 is SEHNR and CDR2 FQNEAQ (reference sequence). V was clipped by 5 bases and J by 3 bases; unmatched bases: 5. This CDR3 is CASSDRTGKETQYF. CDR3 coding DNA: TGTGCCAGCAGCGATAGGACAGGGAAAGAGACCCAGTACTTC.

This rearrangement joins TRBV9 to TRBJ1-2; perhaps TRBD1 as D (6 bases). Between the trimmed V and J ends, which lost 3 bases and 8 bases, there was a span of 20 bases. The CDR3 is made up of 15 amino acids. The germline V gene encodes CDR1 SGDLS and CDR2 YYNGEE. The CDR3 bases are TGTGCCAGCAGCGGTGACAGGCTCGAGGTCGTGGGCTACACCTTC. Amino acid sequence: CASSGDRLEVVGYTF.

This clone appeared a single time. The gene calls are TRBV7-3 and TRBJ2-1; 9 bases agree with TRBD2. Germline trimming cut 1 base from V and 10 bases from J; bases unmatched to any gene: 11. The CDR3 spans 16 residues. Germline-derived CDR1 and CDR2 are SGHTA and FQGTGA. CDR3 in DNA: TGTGCCAGCAGCTTAATGGGACTAGCATATCCCGGGGAGCAGTTCTTC. Translation gives CASSLMGLAYPGEQFF.